These 15 T cell receptor beta chains were all obtained from the same sample, sequenced in a study of beta chain features in type 1 diabetes. The sequenced template was cDNA made from the entire isolated RNA. Measured with immunoSEQ multiplex PCR; TCRdb has only the in-frame clones, and not every one. Altogether 350,000 to 450,000 clones are present, roughly 13% being singletons, with the ten largest covering under 0.04%. Specimen: naive CD4+ T cells from blood. The receptors shown here come from a man younger than 40 in good health.

A few counts support this clone. The V call is TRBV10-3, the J call TRBJ2-7, with 9 bases lining up with TRBD1. The V gene's germline CDR1 is ENHRY and CDR2 SYGVKD. After removal of 4 bases from V and 3 bases from J, the junction contained 1 base not matched to a gene. The CDR3 has 13 residues. Here the CDR3 reads CAISAGQGYEQYF. CDR3 nucleotides: TGTGCCATCAGTGCGGGACAGGGCTACGAGCAGTACTTC.

This clone was detected a few times. This rearrangement joins TRBV12-5 to TRBJ2-1, with D maybe TRBD2 (6 bases). CDR3 length equals 14 residues. CDR1 and CDR2 from the germline V gene are LGHNT and FRNRAP. V lost 9 bases and J 1 base, leaving 13 bases between the germline ends. CDR3 nucleotide sequence: TGTGCTAGCCTCGCGGGAAATTCCTACAATGAGCAGTTCTTC. Its translation is CASLAGNSYNEQFF. The variable domain in full, with the rest retrieved from reference TRBV12-5 and TRBJ2-1, is DARVTQTPRHKVTEMGQEVTMRCQPILGHNTVFWYRQTMMQGLELLAYFRNRAPLDDSGMPKDRFSAEMPDATLATLKIQPSEPRDSAVYFCASLAGNSYNEQFFGPGTRLTVL.

This clone appeared a few times. This chain links TRBV7-2 with TRBJ2-3; D ambiguous. The V end was cut by 5 bases, the J end by 5 bases, with 14 bases between. This CDR3 is built from 14 residues. Germline V gives CDR1 SGHTA, CDR2 FQGNSA. CDR3 residues: CASSHSARIDTQYF. DNA for the CDR3: TGTGCCAGCAGCCACTCCGCGCGGATAGATACGCAGTATTTT.

This clone was observed a handful of times. V and J are TRBV18 and TRBJ2-1, with 10 bases matching TRBD2. Trimming removed 2 bases from V and 8 bases from J; junction bases left unmatched: 6. The CDR3 spans 15 residues. Looked up from germline, CDR1 is KGHSH and CDR2 is LQKENI. CDR3: CASSPRPSGSDEQFF. Here the CDR3 DNA reads TGTGCCAGCTCACCAAGGCCTAGCGGGAGCGATGAGCAGTTCTTC.

This clone was observed a handful of times. CDR3 in DNA: TGTGCCAGCAGCTATGGGACAGCTACCTACGAGCAGTACGTC. Translation gives CASSYGTATYEQYV. The chain links TRBV28 to TRBJ2-7; 7 bases are shared with TRBD1. Germline trimming cut 6 bases from V and 2 bases from J; bases unmatched to any gene: 7. The length of the CDR3 is 14 residues. Per germline, CDR1 MDHEN and CDR2 SYDVKM.

The gene calls are TRBV9 and TRBJ2-3, with D maybe TRBD2 (7 bases). The germline V gene encodes CDR1 SGDLS and CDR2 YYNGEE. The CDR3 is 16 amino acids. Trimming cost V 4 bases and J 2 bases, with 17 bases left between them. The CDR3 here is CASSPSIGGHTDTQYF. CDR3 nucleotide sequence: TGTGCCAGCAGCCCCAGTATCGGGGGGCACACAGATACGCAGTATTTT.

The chain combines TRBV5-1 with TRBJ2-1, with D perhaps TRBD1 or TRBD2 (5 bases each). Germline assignment: CDR1 SGHRS and CDR2 YFSETQ. The CDR3 covers 17 residues. The ends were cut back, 2 bases at V and 5 bases at J, with 20 bases in the middle. In DNA, the CDR3 is TGCGCCAGCAGCTTCCGGGACCCTCGATACCAAGACAATGAGCAGTTCTTC. Its translation: CASSFRDPRYQDNEQFF.

This clone occurred a few times. The rearrangement joins TRBV30 to TRBJ1-2; no firm D call. Trimming removed 5 bases from V and 2 bases from J, with 21 bases in between. CDR3 length: 16 amino acids. Germline CDR1 GTSNPN, CDR2 SVGIG (reference sequence). The CDR3 region is CAWRLRVGITNYGYTF. The DNA for the CDR3 is TGTGCCTGGCGTCTCAGAGTGGGGATAACCAACTATGGCTACACCTTC.

This sequence joins TRBV7-9 and TRBJ2-4, with no clear D. The CDR3 is made up of 15 amino acids. V was cut by 1 base and J by 7 bases, with 14 bases left in between. CDR1 and CDR2 (germline): SEHNR, FQNEAQ (reference sequence). The CDR3 region is CASSLGNQGKNIQYF. In DNA, the CDR3 is TGTGCCAGCAGCTTAGGAAATCAAGGGAAGAACATTCAGTACTTC. Combining the CDR3 with reference TRBV7-9 and TRBJ2-4 gives the whole variable domain DTGVSQNPRHKITKRGQNVTFRCDPISEHNRLYWYRQTLGQGPEFLTYFQNEAQLEKSRLLSDRFSAERPKGSFSTLEIQRTEQGDSAMYLCASSLGNQGKNIQYFGAGTRLSVL.

V usage is TRBV6-5 and J usage is TRBJ2-6, with D perhaps matching TRBD1 (6 bases). Germline assignment: CDR1 MNHEY and CDR2 SVGAGI. The CDR3 consists of 14 residues. The ends were cut back, 5 bases at V and 5 bases at J, with 10 bases in the middle. The CDR3 region has the DNA TGTGCCAGCAGTAACAGGGTTAGGGCCAACGTCCTGACTTTC. It is translated as CASSNRVRANVLTF.

The chain recombines TRBV30 with TRBJ2-2, with a tentative D call TRBD2 (5 bases). V was clipped by 0 bases and J by 3 bases, with 11 bases between them. The germline gives CDR1 GTSNPN, CDR2 SVGIG (reference sequence). CDR3 length equals 15 residues. CDR3 DNA sequence: TGTGCCTGGAGTGTTGAAGGAGCGGACACCGGGGAGCTGTTTTTT. Translating it yields CAWSVEGADTGELFF. Using reference TRBV30 and TRBJ2-2 for the parts outside the CDR3, the full variable domain is SQTIHQWPATLVQPVGSPLSLECTVEGTSNPNLYWYRQAAGRGLQLLFYSVGIGQISSEVPQNLSASRPQDRQFILSSKKLLLSDSGFYLCAWSVEGADTGELFFGEGSRLTVL.

The chain uses TRBV4-3 and TRBJ2-7, with 7 nucleotides matching TRBD1. The CDR3 totals 16 residues. Germline V gene sequence: CDR1 LGHNA, CDR2 YSLEER. The CDR3, as DNA: TGCGCCAGCAACCAAGAACCGGACAGGTGTTCCTACGAGCAGTACGTC. As protein: CASNQEPDRCSYEQYV.

Concerning this clone itself: Its ends do not fully match the called genes, so a read error is possible. This chain joins TRBV7-7 and TRBJ2-5, with 7 nucleotides matching TRBD2. The CDR3 has 15 amino acids. CDR1 SSHAT and CDR2 FNYEAQ come from the germline V gene (reference sequence). Here the CDR3 DNA reads TGTGCTAGCAGCGGGGCCCTTGGGGCCGGAGAGACCCAGTACTTC. Translation gives CASSGALGAGETQYF.

The V gene is TRBV6-6, the J gene TRBJ2-7; D is possibly TRBD1 (6 bases). Germline assignment: CDR1 MNHNY and CDR2 SVGAGI (reference sequence). The V end lost 0 bases, the J end lost 6 bases, and 9 bases lay between the germline ends. The CDR3 sequence is 13 residues long. As DNA, the CDR3 is TGTGCCAGCAGTTACTCGAAAGGGGGCGAGCAGTACTTC. As protein: CASSYSKGGEQYF.

This clone occurred a few times. The gene calls are TRBV20-1 and TRBJ2-3; no firm D call. Between the trimmed V and J ends, which lost 3 bases and 6 bases, there was a span of 7 bases. The germline CDR1 and CDR2 sequences are DFQATT and SNEGSKA (reference sequence). CDR3 length equals 11 residues. The CDR3 bases are TGCAGTGCTAGCCCAAAGGATACGCAGTATTTT. Protein sequence: CSASPKDTQYF.